The clone carrying this T cell receptor beta chain was seen repeatedly, ten times or more. RNA transcripts served as the template for amplifying TCR beta CDR3 regions. First-round RT-PCR of the TCR CDR3 relied on the HTBI primer set. TCRdb ran MiXCR on the multiplex PCR reads and lists one entry per CDR3 protein. The sample lists about 380,000 distinct CDR3 sequences; roughly 18% were seen once. The data originate from a study of T cells in Graves' hyperthyroidism and ophthalmopathy. For the study at large: Pretreatment peripheral blood was obtained at initial diagnosis.

With duration under 3 months, ophthalmopathy was active: Clinical Activity Score at least 3, NOSPECS at least 4. Exclusion criteria comprised uncontrolled infection, other autoimmune disease, pregnancy or lactation. The CDR3 totals 15 residues. V gave up 0 bases and J gave up 2 bases, with 10 bases separating them. CDR1 MNHEY and CDR2 SVGAGI come from the germline V gene. The sequencing sample was made of blood. The receptor was isolated from a man between 18 and 29 years old with Graves' ophthalmopathy. The genes are TRBV6-5 and TRBJ2-5; D perhaps matches TRBD2 (6 bases). DNA for the CDR3: TGTGCCAGCAGTTACTCGACCGGGGGACAAGAGACCCAGTACTTC. As protein: CASSYSTGGQETQYF.